Sequencing of this TCR beta chain was carried out in a study of TIL therapy for anti-PD-1-resistant metastatic lung cancer. V shed 2 bases, J shed 0 bases, and the junction held 5 bases outside the gene matches. The CDR3 loop spans 18 amino acids. Looked up from germline, CDR1 is LGHNA and CDR2 is YNFKEQ. Sequencing used immunoSEQ v3. Profiled with immunoSEQ multiplex PCR; TCRdb holds only in-frame clones, not every one. The sample holds 95,000 or so clones, approximately 65% seen once. Time point here: pre-treatment sample, taken before nivolumab and TIL therapy. The tumor samples were excised metastases, mostly pleural nodules or supraclavicular lymph nodes.

This specimen was tumor tissue, taken at baseline. This sequence originates from a person between 30 and 80 years old with non-small cell lung cancer. This sequence joins TRBV4-2 and TRBJ2-1; 12 nucleotides match TRBD2. The CDR3 reads CASSQPGLAGSSYNEQFF. The CDR3 DNA follows: TGTGCCAGCAGCCAACCCGGACTAGCGGGGAGCTCCTACAATGAGCAGTTCTTC.